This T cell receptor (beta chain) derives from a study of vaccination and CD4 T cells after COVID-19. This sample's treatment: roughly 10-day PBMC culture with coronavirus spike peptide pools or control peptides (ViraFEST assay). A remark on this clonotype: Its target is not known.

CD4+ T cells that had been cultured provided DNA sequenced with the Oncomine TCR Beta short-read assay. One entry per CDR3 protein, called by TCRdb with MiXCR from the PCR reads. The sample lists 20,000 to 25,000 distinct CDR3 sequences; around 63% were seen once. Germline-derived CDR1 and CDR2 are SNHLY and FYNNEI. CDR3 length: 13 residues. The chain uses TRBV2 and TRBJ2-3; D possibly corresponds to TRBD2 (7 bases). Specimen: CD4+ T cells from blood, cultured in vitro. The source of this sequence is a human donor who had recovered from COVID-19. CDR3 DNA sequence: TGTGCGTCAAAGCGGGACACCCTCGATACGCAGTATTTT. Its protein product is CASKRDTLDTQYF.